This section outlines one TCR beta chain sequence together with its context. This sample was taken from a study of cytomegalovirus exposure and HLA in healthy donors. Overall study context: When 398 donors were genotyped, about 86% of them were found to fall in the Caucasian-associated ancestry cluster.

This PCR relied on a set of 60 Vbeta primers and 13 Jbeta primers. The repertoire was sequenced with immunoSEQ multiplex PCR; TCRdb's copy has only in-frame clones and lacks some. Of over 150,000 clones listed, around 80% are singletons. The CDR3 loop spans 13 amino acids. Deletions cut 0 bases from V and 2 bases from J, with 7 bases between. The germline gives CDR1 GTSNPN, CDR2 SVGIG (reference sequence). Sequenced sample: PBMCs. V and J are TRBV30 and TRBJ2-5; D gene unclear. This sequence was found in a woman aged 60-75 years in good health and CMV-seropositive. The CDR3 region is CAWSVAVQETQYF. The CDR3 nucleotides read TGTGCCTGGAGTGTGGCAGTTCAAGAGACCCAGTACTTC. Drawing the rest from reference TRBV30 and TRBJ2-5, the complete variable domain is SQTIHQWPATLVQPVGSPLSLECTVEGTSNPNLYWYRQAAGRGLQLLFYSVGIGQISSEVPQNLSASRPQDRQFILSSKKLLLSDSGFYLCAWSVAVQETQYFGPGTRLLVL.